This is a list of T cell receptor beta chains from one sample in a study of blood T cell repertoires in COVID-19. Data came from immunoSEQ multiplex PCR; TCRdb stores just in-frame clones and leaves some out. This table has some 11,000 clones, 84% appearing once. Sequenced: peripheral blood. These receptors were collected from a man aged 45-65 years with active COVID-19. The CDR3 runs from the conserved cysteine through the conserved F or W. The D gene is left open where the match is weak. Clone size is shown for a subset of rows, as once, few, many or a class of expanded clone.

d_gene: TRBD2
abundance: -
j_gene: TRBJ2-1
v_gene: TRBV7-8
CDR3nt: TGTGCCAGCAGCTTAGTCGCACGGGAGGGCCGATCCTACAATGAGCAGTTCTTC
CDR3aa: CASSLVAREGRSYNEQFF

d_gene: TRBD1
abundance: -
j_gene: TRBJ2-1
v_gene: TRBV5-1
CDR3nt: TGCGCCAGCAGCCGAGGGACAGAGATATTGAATGAGCAGTTCTTC
CDR3aa: CASSRGTEILNEQFF

d_gene: -
abundance: -
j_gene: TRBJ2-6
v_gene: TRBV27
CDR3nt: TGTGCCAGCAGCAACTCTGGGGCCAACGTCCTGACTTTC
CDR3aa: CASSNSGANVLTF

d_gene: -
abundance: -
j_gene: TRBJ2-1
v_gene: TRBV7-3
CDR3nt: TGTGCCAGCAGCTTAAGCCTATACAATGAGCAGTTCTTC
CDR3aa: CASSLSLYNEQFF

d_gene: -
abundance: -
j_gene: TRBJ2-1
v_gene: TRBV6-6
CDR3nt: TGTGCCAGCAGCGACAGGTTAAACTACAATGAGCAGTTCTTC
CDR3aa: CASSDRLNYNEQFF

d_gene: -
abundance: -
j_gene: TRBJ2-5
v_gene: TRBV27
CDR3nt: TGTGCCAGCAGGTTGGGTCCAGGACAGGAGACCCAGTACTTC
CDR3aa: CASRLGPGQETQYF

d_gene: -
abundance: -
j_gene: TRBJ2-3
v_gene: TRBV13
CDR3nt: TGTGCCAGCAGCTTAATAGGGGGGGAGGACACAGATACGCAGTATTTT
CDR3aa: CASSLIGGEDTDTQYF

d_gene: TRBD1
abundance: few
j_gene: TRBJ2-7
v_gene: TRBV5-1
CDR3nt: TGCGCCAGCAGCTTGGATCCGGGGACAGTCACCTACGAGCAGTACTTC
CDR3aa: CASSLDPGTVTYEQYF

d_gene: -
abundance: once
j_gene: TRBJ2-7
v_gene: TRBV21-1
CDR3nt: TGTGCCAGCAGCAAAAAAAGGTGGGGACAGGTATGTTTCCTGCGGTACTTC
CDR3aa: CASSKKRWGQVCFLRYF

d_gene: TRBD1
abundance: -
j_gene: TRBJ2-1
v_gene: TRBV30
CDR3nt: TGTGCCTGGACCCTGGGACAGGGGAATGAGCAGTTCTTC
CDR3aa: CAWTLGQGNEQFF

d_gene: TRBD2
abundance: -
j_gene: TRBJ2-4
v_gene: TRBV29-1
CDR3nt: TGCAGCGTGAGCCAGCTAGCGGGTACGTCACTAGCCAAAAACATTCAGTACTTC
CDR3aa: CSVSQLAGTSLAKNIQYF

d_gene: TRBD1
abundance: -
j_gene: TRBJ2-7
v_gene: TRBV7-9
CDR3nt: TGTGCCAGCAGCCCGCGACAGGGGGCCTCCTACGAGCAGTACTTC
CDR3aa: CASSPRQGASYEQYF

d_gene: TRBD2
abundance: -
j_gene: TRBJ2-5
v_gene: TRBV14
CDR3nt: TGTGCCAGCAGCGCCTTTCGGGAGGGCCAAGAGACCCAGTACTTC
CDR3aa: CASSAFREGQETQYF

d_gene: TRBD1
abundance: once
j_gene: TRBJ1-2
v_gene: TRBV28
CDR3nt: TGTGCCAGCAGTTTCCCGGGACAGGGTGCGGTTGGCTACACCTTC
CDR3aa: CASSFPGQGAVGYTF

d_gene: TRBD2
abundance: -
j_gene: TRBJ2-1
v_gene: TRBV5-6
CDR3nt: TGTGCCAGCAGCTTGGCTAGCGGGAGCTCCTACAATGAGCAGTTCTTC
CDR3aa: CASSLASGSSYNEQFF

d_gene: TRBD2
abundance: once
j_gene: TRBJ2-1
v_gene: TRBV19
CDR3nt: TGTGCCAGCACGCTAGCGGGAGTGAGTGAGCAGTTCTTC
CDR3aa: CASTLAGVSEQFF

d_gene: -
abundance: -
j_gene: TRBJ1-3
v_gene: TRBV6-1
CDR3nt: -
CDR3aa: CASSEALSFAGGSSHLAF

d_gene: -
abundance: -
j_gene: TRBJ2-7
v_gene: TRBV7-9
CDR3nt: TGTGCCAGCAGCTACAACTACGAGCAGTACTTC
CDR3aa: CASSYNYEQYF

d_gene: TRBD2
abundance: -
j_gene: TRBJ2-3
v_gene: TRBV7-8
CDR3nt: TGTGCCAGCAGCTTCGGCGGGAGACGAGTGACAGATACGCAGTATTTT
CDR3aa: CASSFGGRRVTDTQYF

d_gene: TRBD2
abundance: -
j_gene: TRBJ2-7
v_gene: TRBV3-1/TRBV3-2
CDR3nt: TGTGCCAGCAGCCAACCAAGTAGCGGGAGTCCCCCGTACGAGCAGTACTTC
CDR3aa: CASSQPSSGSPPYEQYF

d_gene: -
abundance: -
j_gene: TRBJ2-4
v_gene: TRBV7-9
CDR3nt: TGTGCCAGCAGCACCCGACAGGGACTCACAAACATTCAGTACTTC
CDR3aa: CASSTRQGLTNIQYF

d_gene: TRBD1
abundance: -
j_gene: TRBJ2-2
v_gene: TRBV13
CDR3nt: TGTGCCAGCAGGTTGAAGGGGGCTTTTGCCGGGGAGCTGTTTTTT
CDR3aa: CASRLKGAFAGELFF

d_gene: TRBD1
abundance: -
j_gene: TRBJ2-5
v_gene: TRBV7-9
CDR3nt: TGTGCCAGCAGGCCCCGGGACAGGGAAGAGACCCAGTACTTC
CDR3aa: CASRPRDREETQYF

d_gene: TRBD1
abundance: -
j_gene: TRBJ1-2
v_gene: TRBV3-1/TRBV3-2
CDR3nt: TGTGCCAGCAGCACCAGGGGGGCCCTTAACTATGGCTACACCTTC
CDR3aa: CASSTRGALNYGYTF

d_gene: TRBD2
abundance: -
j_gene: TRBJ2-3
v_gene: TRBV6-2/TRBV6-3
CDR3nt: TGTGCCAGCAGTTATCTAGCGGGACTTTCGGATACGCAGTATTTT
CDR3aa: CASSYLAGLSDTQYF

d_gene: -
abundance: -
j_gene: TRBJ1-6
v_gene: TRBV7-8
CDR3nt: TGTGCCAGCAGCTTAGGGACCAGGGTTAATTCACCCCTCCACTTT
CDR3aa: CASSLGTRVNSPLHF

d_gene: -
abundance: once
j_gene: TRBJ2-7
v_gene: TRBV5-1
CDR3nt: TGCGCCAGCAGCCCGGGGTTGGAGCAGTACTTC
CDR3aa: CASSPGLEQYF

d_gene: TRBD1
abundance: -
j_gene: TRBJ2-7
v_gene: TRBV5-1
CDR3nt: TGCGCCAGCAGCGCCCCGGGACAGGGGTTTTACGAGCAGTACTTC
CDR3aa: CASSAPGQGFYEQYF

d_gene: -
abundance: -
j_gene: TRBJ2-5
v_gene: TRBV27
CDR3nt: TGTGCCAGCAGTCCGACGGTCGGGGGGACCCAGTACTTC
CDR3aa: CASSPTVGGTQYF

d_gene: TRBD2
abundance: -
j_gene: TRBJ2-1
v_gene: TRBV9
CDR3nt: TGTGCCAGCAGCTTGGGGACTAGCGAGGTATACAATGAGCAGTTCTTC
CDR3aa: CASSLGTSEVYNEQFF

d_gene: -
abundance: -
j_gene: TRBJ1-1
v_gene: TRBV4-2
CDR3nt: TGTGCCAGCAGCCAACAGGAGGACGGAGCCACTGAAGCTTTCTTT
CDR3aa: CASSQQEDGATEAFF

d_gene: -
abundance: -
j_gene: TRBJ2-3
v_gene: TRBV27
CDR3nt: TGTGCCAGCAGTTTATTGGCAGGGGAAGGGTTCGATACGCAGTATTTT
CDR3aa: CASSLLAGEGFDTQYF

d_gene: TRBD2
abundance: medium-sized
j_gene: TRBJ2-3
v_gene: TRBV28
CDR3nt: TGTGCCAGCAGTTTGCTCTCTAGCCTTCTAGCGGGGGGGGCAGATACGCAGTATTTT
CDR3aa: CASSLLSSLLAGGADTQYF

d_gene: -
abundance: -
j_gene: TRBJ2-1
v_gene: TRBV11-2
CDR3nt: TGTGCCAGCAGCTTACGAAGCGGTGAGCAGTTCTTC
CDR3aa: CASSLRSGEQFF

d_gene: -
abundance: -
j_gene: TRBJ2-3
v_gene: TRBV24-1
CDR3nt: TGTGCCACCAGTGATTTGGTCGTCAGGGGTTCTGCACCGACAGATACGCAGTATTTT
CDR3aa: CATSDLVVRGSAPTDTQYF

d_gene: -
abundance: -
j_gene: TRBJ2-2
v_gene: TRBV5-6
CDR3nt: TGTGCCAGCAGCTTGGGACTCCCCGGGGAGCTGTTTTTT
CDR3aa: CASSLGLPGELFF

d_gene: -
abundance: -
j_gene: TRBJ1-2
v_gene: TRBV30
CDR3nt: TGTGCCGGTGGACTCGGGGATGGCTACACCTTC
CDR3aa: CAGGLGDGYTF

d_gene: TRBD1
abundance: -
j_gene: TRBJ1-2
v_gene: TRBV4-1
CDR3nt: TGCGCCAGCAGCCAAGAGGGACAGGCTTGGGGCCCTTATGGCTACACCTTC
CDR3aa: CASSQEGQAWGPYGYTF

d_gene: -
abundance: medium-sized
j_gene: TRBJ2-7
v_gene: TRBV10-2
CDR3nt: TGCGCCAGCAGTGAGTCGTCAACAGTTTCCTACGAGCAGTACTTC
CDR3aa: CASSESSTVSYEQYF

d_gene: -
abundance: -
j_gene: TRBJ1-6
v_gene: TRBV19
CDR3nt: TGTGCCAGTAGTGGCAGGGGCGATTCACCCCTCCACTTT
CDR3aa: CASSGRGDSPLHF

d_gene: TRBD2
abundance: -
j_gene: TRBJ2-7
v_gene: TRBV10-3
CDR3nt: TGTGCCATCAGTGTGGGACTAGCGGGAGTAAACTCCTACGAGCAGTACTTC
CDR3aa: CAISVGLAGVNSYEQYF

d_gene: -
abundance: -
j_gene: TRBJ2-7
v_gene: TRBV9
CDR3nt: TGTGCCAGACCCTCGCTGGGTCCTCTGACTTACGAGCAGTACTTC
CDR3aa: CARPSLGPLTYEQYF

d_gene: -
abundance: -
j_gene: TRBJ2-5
v_gene: TRBV13
CDR3nt: TGTGCCAGCAGCTTAGGAATGACAGACTACCAAGAGACCCAGTACTTC
CDR3aa: CASSLGMTDYQETQYF

d_gene: -
abundance: -
j_gene: TRBJ1-3
v_gene: TRBV9
CDR3nt: TGTGCCAGCAGCGTAGAGGGAGGGATGGGAAACACCATATATTTT
CDR3aa: CASSVEGGMGNTIYF